The entry that follows covers one TCR beta chain sequence. Its antigen is still unknown. Base qualities are missing; no much larger clone stands one base away. Another Seattle source contributed samples from volunteer blood donors who had recovered from COVID-19. The collaborating institutions used their own protocols to collect whole blood in K2EDTA tubes. For TCRbeta analysis, collaborators shipped samples as frozen whole blood, isolated PBMCs, or DNA extracted from either of those sample types. The entry originates in a study of blood T cell repertoires in COVID-19 (dated by TCRdb to about 2020). The study in broad terms: Collaborator samples came from the United States, Italy and Spain and covered acute and convalescent phases of COVID-19. The dataset comprised deeply sampled blood TCRbeta repertoires from subjects exposed to, actively infected with, or recovered from COVID-19. The material from the prospective study consisted of cDNA or gDNA derived from T cells, B-cell-depleted T cells, or PBMCs. The samples were drawn from two sources: the first 160 participants of the ongoing ImmuneRACE study, and 1,200 or so subjects contributed by 6 global collaborators. The repertoires were released in a freely available public database meant as a resource for research on the immune response to SARS-CoV-2. Where available, HLA class I and class II types were taken from metadata supplied by the sample provider and were not determined by assay-based typing. A de-identified subject ID, COVID-19 status, age in years and sex were almost always included in the sample metadata.

At the junction V is shortened by 0 bases and J by 0 bases, with 9 bases in between. Reading from cysteine to phenylalanine, the CDR3 counts 15 amino acids. The retained sequence is limited to the CDR3, 45 bases, with the frame set at the first base. Taken from the germline V gene (reference sequence), the CDR1 and CDR2 loops are SGHNT and YYREEE. TCRbeta CDR3 regions were amplified from genomic DNA by means of the immunoSEQ Assay, a bias-controlled multiplex PCR. The authors' pipeline ran thus. The number of nucleated cells in each sample was estimated from the amplification of reference gene primers within the assay. To quantify the absolute abundance of each unique TCRbeta CDR3 rearrangement, sequence reads were collapsed and filtered. For each sample, productive Simpson clonality was calculated as the square root of Simpson's diversity index across productive rearrangements. The table was pulled from immuneACCESS by TCRdb, which kept in-frame rearrangements only. Such tables lose some clones; where checked, under half of the loss comes from unresolved V genes, and the rest has no known cause. D and trimming were read from the DNA, whereas the V and J calls and clone size are those reported in that table. The sample profile shows hundreds of thousands of clones; approximately 89% of them were found once. Clones ranked in the top ten supply around 3.3% of the sample.

Study-wide findings and limitations: The quantity of clinical and demographic metadata differed by source and by participant and was supplied without curation.

The origin of this receptor is a woman younger than 35 who had recovered from COVID-19. Sequencing was done on a sample of peripheral blood. Rearrangement joined TRBV5-4 to TRBJ2-5; a tentative D match to TRBD1 spans 6 bases. The CDR3 here reads CASSLGTANQETQYF. The nucleotide sequence reads as follows: TGTGCCAGCAGCTTGGGGACAGCAAACCAAGAGACCCAGTACTTC.